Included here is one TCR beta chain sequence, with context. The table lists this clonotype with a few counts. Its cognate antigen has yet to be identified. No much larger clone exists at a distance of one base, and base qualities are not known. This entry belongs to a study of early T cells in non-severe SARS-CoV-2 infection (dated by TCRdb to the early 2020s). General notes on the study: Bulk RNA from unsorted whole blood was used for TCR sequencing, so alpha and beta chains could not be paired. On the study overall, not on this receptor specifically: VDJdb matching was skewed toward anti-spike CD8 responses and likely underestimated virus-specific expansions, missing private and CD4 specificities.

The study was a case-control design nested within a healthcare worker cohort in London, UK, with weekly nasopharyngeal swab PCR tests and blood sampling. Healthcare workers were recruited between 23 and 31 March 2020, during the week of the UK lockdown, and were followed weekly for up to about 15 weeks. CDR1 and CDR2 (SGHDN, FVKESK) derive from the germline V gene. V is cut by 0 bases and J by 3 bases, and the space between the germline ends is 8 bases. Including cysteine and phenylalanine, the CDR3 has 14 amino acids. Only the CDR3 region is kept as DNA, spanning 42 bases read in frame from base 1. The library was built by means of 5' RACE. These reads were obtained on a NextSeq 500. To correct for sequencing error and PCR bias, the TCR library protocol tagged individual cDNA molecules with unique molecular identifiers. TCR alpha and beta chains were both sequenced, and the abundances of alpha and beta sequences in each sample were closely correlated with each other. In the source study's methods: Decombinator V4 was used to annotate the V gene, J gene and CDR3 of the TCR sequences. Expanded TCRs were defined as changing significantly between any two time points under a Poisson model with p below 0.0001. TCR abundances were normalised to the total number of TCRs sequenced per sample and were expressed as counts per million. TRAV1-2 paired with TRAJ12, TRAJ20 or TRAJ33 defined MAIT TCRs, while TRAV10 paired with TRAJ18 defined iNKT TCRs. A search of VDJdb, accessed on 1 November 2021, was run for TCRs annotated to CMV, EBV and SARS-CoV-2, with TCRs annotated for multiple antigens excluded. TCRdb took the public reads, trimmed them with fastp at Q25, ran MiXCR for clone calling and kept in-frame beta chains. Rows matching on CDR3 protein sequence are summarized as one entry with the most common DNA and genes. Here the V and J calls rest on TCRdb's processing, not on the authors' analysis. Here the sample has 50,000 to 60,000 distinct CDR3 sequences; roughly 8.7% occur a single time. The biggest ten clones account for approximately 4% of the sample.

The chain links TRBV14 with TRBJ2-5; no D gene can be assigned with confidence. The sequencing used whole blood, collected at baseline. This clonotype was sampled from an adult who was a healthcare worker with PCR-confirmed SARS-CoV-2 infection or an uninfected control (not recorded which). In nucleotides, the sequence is TGTGCCAGCAGCCAAGAAAGTCAGGAAGAGACCCAGTACTTC. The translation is CASSQESQEETQYF.